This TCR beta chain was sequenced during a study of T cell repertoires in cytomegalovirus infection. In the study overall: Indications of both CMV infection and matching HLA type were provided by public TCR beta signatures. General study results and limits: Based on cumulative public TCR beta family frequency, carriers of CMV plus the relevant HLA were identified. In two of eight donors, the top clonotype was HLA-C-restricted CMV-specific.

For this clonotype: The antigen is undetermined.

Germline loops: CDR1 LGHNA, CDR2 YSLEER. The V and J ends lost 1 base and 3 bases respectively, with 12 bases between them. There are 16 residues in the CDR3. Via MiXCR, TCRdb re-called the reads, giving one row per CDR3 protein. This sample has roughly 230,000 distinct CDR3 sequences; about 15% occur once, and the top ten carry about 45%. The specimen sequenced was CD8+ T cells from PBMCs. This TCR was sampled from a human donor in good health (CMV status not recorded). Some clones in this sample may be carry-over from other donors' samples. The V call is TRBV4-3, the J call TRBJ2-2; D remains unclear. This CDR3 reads CASSQGQTRYTGELFF. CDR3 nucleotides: TGCGCCAGCAGCCAAGGTCAGACCAGATACACCGGGGAGCTGTTTTTT.